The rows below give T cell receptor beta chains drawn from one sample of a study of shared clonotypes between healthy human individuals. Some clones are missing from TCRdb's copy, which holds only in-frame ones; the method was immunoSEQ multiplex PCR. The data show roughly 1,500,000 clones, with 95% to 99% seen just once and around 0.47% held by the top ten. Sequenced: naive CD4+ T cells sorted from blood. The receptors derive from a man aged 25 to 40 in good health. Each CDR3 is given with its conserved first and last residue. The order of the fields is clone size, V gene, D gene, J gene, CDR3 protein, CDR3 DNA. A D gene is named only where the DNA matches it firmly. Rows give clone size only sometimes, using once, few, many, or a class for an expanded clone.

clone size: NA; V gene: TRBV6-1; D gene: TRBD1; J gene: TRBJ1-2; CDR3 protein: CASSEGQTPVGYTF; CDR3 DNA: TGTGCCAGCAGTGAGGGACAGACGCCTGTCGGCTACACCTTC
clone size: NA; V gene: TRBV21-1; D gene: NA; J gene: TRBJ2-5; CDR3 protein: CASLLRNSGVSSRETQYF; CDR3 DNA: TGTGCCAGCCTACTCCGGAATAGCGGGGTATCAAGCCGGGAGACCCAGTACTTC
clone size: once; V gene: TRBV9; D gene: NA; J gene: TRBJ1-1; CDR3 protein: CASSVQGSTEAFF; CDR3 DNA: TGTGCCAGCAGCGTCCAGGGGAGCACTGAAGCTTTCTTT
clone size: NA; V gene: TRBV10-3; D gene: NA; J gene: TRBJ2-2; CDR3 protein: CAIGSGAATGELFF; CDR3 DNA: TGTGCCATCGGGTCAGGGGCCGCCACCGGGGAGCTGTTTTTT
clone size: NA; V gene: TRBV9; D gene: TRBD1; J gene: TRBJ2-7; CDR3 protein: CASSVASQGAYEQYF; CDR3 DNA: TGTGCCAGCAGCGTAGCAAGCCAGGGGGCCTACGAGCAGTACTTC
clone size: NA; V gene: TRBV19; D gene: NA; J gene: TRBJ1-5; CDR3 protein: CASSQGLVQPQHF; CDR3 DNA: TGTGCCAGTAGTCAGGGGTTGGTTCAGCCCCAGCATTTT
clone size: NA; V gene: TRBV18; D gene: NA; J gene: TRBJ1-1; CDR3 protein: CASSPRGSTEAFF; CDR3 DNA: TGTGCCAGCTCACCACGTGGATCCACTGAAGCTTTCTTT
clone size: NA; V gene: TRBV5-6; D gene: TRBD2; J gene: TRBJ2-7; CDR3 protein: CASSDRYGTSGRSSYEQYF; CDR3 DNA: TGTGCCAGCAGCGATCGATACGGGACTAGCGGGAGGAGCTCCTACGAGCAGTACTTC
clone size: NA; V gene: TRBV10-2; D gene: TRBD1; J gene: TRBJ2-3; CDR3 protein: CASGGGQGALDTQYF; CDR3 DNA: TGCGCCAGCGGGGGGGGACAGGGGGCGTTAGATACGCAGTATTTT
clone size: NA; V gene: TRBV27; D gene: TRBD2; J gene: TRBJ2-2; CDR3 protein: CASSFFGTSGRVGTGELFF; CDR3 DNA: TGTGCCAGCAGTTTTTTCGGGACTAGCGGGAGGGTCGGCACCGGGGAGCTGTTTTTT
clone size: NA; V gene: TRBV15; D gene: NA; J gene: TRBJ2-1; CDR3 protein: CATSRPPGGNEQFF; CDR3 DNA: TGTGCCACCAGCAGACCCCCTGGGGGGAATGAGCAGTTCTTC
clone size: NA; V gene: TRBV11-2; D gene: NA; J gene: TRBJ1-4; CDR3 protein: CASTHGAPSRKLFF; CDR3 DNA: TGTGCCAGCACCCACGGAGCGCCCTCTCGAAAACTGTTTTTT
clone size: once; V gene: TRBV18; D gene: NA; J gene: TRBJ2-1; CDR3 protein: CASSPIRDNEQFF; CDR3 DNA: TGTGCCAGCTCACCTATCCGGGACAATGAGCAGTTCTTC
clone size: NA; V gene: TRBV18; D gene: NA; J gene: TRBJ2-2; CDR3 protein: CASSPSRNTGELFF; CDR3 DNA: TGTGCCAGCTCACCGTCCAGAAACACCGGGGAGCTGTTTTTT
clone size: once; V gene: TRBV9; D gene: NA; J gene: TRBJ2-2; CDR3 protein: CASSVGGYTGELFF; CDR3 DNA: TGTGCCAGCAGCGTGGGCGGGTACACCGGGGAGCTGTTTTTT
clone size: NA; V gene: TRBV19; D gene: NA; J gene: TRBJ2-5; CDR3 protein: CASRIVGGETQYF; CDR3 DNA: TGTGCCAGTAGGATCGTGGGGGGCGAGACCCAGTACTTC
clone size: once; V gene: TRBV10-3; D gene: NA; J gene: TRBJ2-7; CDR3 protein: CAISESTQGVWAAEQYF; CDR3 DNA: TGTGCCATCAGTGAGTCGACTCAAGGGGTATGGGCGGCCGAGCAGTACTTC
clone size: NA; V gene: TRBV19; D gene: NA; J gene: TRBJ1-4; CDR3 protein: CASSNRGRGAKGEKLFF; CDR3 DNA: TGTGCCAGTAGTAATCGTGGTCGGGGGGCGAAAGGAGAAAAACTGTTTTTT
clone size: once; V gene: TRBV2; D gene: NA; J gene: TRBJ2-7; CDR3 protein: CASSVGPSYEQYF; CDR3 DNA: TGTGCCAGCAGTGTGGGGCCCTCCTACGAGCAGTACTTC
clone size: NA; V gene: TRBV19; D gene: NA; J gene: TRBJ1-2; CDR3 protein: CASSPDLGYTF; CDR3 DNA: TGTGCCAGTAGCCCTGACCTTGGCTACACCTTC
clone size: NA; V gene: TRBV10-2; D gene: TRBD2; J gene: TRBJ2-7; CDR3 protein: CASRGGSGSVANEQYF; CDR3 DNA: TGCGCCAGCAGGGGGGGTAGCGGGAGCGTAGCAAACGAGCAGTACTTC
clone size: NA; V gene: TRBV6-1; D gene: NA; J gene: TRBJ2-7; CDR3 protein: CASSEARLYEQYF; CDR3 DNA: TGTGCCAGCAGTGAAGCTCGGCTCTACGAGCAGTACTTC
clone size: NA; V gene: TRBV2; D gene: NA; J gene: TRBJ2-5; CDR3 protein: CASSERDRWTQYF; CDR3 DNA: TGTGCCAGCAGTGAACGGGACCGTTGGACCCAGTACTTC
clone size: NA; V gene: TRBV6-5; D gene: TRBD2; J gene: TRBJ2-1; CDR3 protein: CASSYLGGPRHNEQFF; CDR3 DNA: TGTGCCAGCAGTTACTTGGGAGGGCCCAGACACAATGAGCAGTTCTTC
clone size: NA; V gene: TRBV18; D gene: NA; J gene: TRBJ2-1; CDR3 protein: CASSPRRSNEQFF; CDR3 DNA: TGTGCCAGCTCACCAAGGAGAAGCAATGAGCAGTTCTTC
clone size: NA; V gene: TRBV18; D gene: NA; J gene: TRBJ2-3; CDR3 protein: CASSPSGWDFSTDTQYF; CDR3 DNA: TGTGCCAGCTCACCATCGGGGTGGGACTTTAGCACAGATACGCAGTATTTT
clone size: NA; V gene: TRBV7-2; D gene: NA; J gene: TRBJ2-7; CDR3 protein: CASSSGSNYEQYF; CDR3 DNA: TGTGCCAGCAGCTCCGGGAGCAACTACGAGCAGTACTTC
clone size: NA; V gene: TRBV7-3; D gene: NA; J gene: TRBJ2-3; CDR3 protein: CASSLRGYSGTDTQYF; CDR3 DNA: TGTGCCAGCAGCTTAAGGGGCTATTCTGGCACAGATACGCAGTATTTT
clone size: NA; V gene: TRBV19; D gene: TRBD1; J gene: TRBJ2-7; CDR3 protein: CASSPGQGLNGLEQYF; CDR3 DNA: TGTGCCAGTAGTCCGGGACAGGGGCTAAATGGTTTGGAGCAGTACTTC
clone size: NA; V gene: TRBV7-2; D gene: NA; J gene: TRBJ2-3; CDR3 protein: CASSFVAQTDTQYF; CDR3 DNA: TGTGCCAGCAGCTTCGTGGCACAGACAGATACGCAGTATTTT
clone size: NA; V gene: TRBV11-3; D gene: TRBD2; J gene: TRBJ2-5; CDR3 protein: CASSFGPGTSGEETQYF; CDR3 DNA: TGTGCCAGCAGCTTCGGACCCGGGACTAGCGGGGAAGAGACCCAGTACTTC
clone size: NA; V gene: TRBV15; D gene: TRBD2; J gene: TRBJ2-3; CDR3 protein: CATSRRLAGGTDTQYF; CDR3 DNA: TGTGCCACCAGCAGACGTTTAGCGGGAGGAACGGATACGCAGTATTTT
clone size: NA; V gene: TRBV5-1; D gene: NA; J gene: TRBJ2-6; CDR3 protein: CASSLWVLSGANVLTF; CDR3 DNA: TGCGCCAGCAGCTTGTGGGTCCTCTCTGGGGCCAACGTCCTGACTTTC
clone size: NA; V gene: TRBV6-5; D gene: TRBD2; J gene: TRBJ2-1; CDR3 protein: CASSHPGSGRYEQFF; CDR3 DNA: TGTGCCAGCAGCCACCCGGGTAGCGGGAGGTATGAGCAGTTCTTC
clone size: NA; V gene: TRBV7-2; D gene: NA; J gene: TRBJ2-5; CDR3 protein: CASSWRRRETQYF; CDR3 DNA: TGTGCCAGCAGCTGGCGGCGGCGAGAGACCCAGTACTTC
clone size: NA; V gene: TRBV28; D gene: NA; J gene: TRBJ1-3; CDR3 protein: CATCGNTIYF; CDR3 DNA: TGTGCGACATGTGGAAACACCATATATTTT
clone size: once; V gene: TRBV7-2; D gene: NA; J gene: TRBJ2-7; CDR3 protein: CASRQQGSTYEQYF; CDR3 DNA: TGTGCCAGCAGGCAACAGGGTAGTACCTACGAGCAGTACTTC
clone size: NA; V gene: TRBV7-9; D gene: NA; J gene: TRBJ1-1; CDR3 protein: CASSSPRTANMNTEAFF; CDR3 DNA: TGTGCCAGCAGCTCCCCACGGACAGCAAACATGAACACTGAAGCTTTCTTT
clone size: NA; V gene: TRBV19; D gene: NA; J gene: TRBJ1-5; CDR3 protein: CASSKQDDSNQPQHF; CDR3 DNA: TGTGCCAGTAGTAAACAGGATGATAGCAATCAGCCCCAGCATTTT
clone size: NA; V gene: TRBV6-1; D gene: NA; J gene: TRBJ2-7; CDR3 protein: CASSLPTHEQYF; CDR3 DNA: TGTGCCAGCAGTCTTCCGACCCACGAGCAGTACTTC
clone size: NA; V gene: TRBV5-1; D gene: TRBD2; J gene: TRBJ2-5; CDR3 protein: CASSLGVAGGTKETQYF; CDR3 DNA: TGCGCCAGCAGCTTGGGGGTAGCGGGAGGGACCAAAGAGACCCAGTACTTC
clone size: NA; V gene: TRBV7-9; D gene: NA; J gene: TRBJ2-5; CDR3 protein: CASSLRTYYLRETQYF; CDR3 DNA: TGTGCCAGCAGCCTACGGACCTATTATCTTCGAGAGACCCAGTACTTC
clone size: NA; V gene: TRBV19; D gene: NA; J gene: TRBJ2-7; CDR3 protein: CASRKDWSRSYEQYF; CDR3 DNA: TGTGCCAGTAGAAAGGACTGGAGCCGATCCTACGAGCAGTACTTC
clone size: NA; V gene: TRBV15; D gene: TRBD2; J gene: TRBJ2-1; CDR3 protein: CATSVAGGIEQFF; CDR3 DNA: TGTGCCACCAGCGTAGCGGGGGGCATTGAGCAGTTCTTC
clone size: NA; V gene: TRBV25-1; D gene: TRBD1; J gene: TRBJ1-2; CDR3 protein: CASSGHGDSYGYTF; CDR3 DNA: TGTGCCAGCAGTGGCCACGGGGACAGCTATGGCTACACCTTC
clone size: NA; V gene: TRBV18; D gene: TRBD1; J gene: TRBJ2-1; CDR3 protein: CASSPGTANEQFF; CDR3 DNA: TGTGCCAGCTCACCGGGGACAGCTAATGAGCAGTTCTTC
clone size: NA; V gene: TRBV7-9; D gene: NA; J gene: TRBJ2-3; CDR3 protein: CASSFSSGTDTQYF; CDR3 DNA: TGTGCCAGCAGCTTCTCCAGCGGCACAGATACGCAGTATTTT
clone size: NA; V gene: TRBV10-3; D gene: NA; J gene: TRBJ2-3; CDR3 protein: CAISVRGGDTDTQYF; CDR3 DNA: TGTGCCATCAGTGTTAGGGGAGGCGACACAGATACGCAGTATTTT
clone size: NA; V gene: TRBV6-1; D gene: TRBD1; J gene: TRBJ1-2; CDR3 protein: CASSRTGNYGYTF; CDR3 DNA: TGTGCCAGCAGTAGGACAGGGAACTATGGCTACACCTTC
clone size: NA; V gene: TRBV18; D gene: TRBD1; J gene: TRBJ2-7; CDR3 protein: CASSPLRTGDTSYEQYF; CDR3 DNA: TGTGCCAGCTCACCACTAAGGACAGGGGATACCTCCTACGAGCAGTACTTC
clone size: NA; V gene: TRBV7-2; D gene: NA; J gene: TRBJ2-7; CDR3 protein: CASSLLAGANVKTYEQYF; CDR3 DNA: TGTGCCAGCAGCTTACTGGCGGGCGCAAATGTCAAGACCTACGAGCAGTACTTC
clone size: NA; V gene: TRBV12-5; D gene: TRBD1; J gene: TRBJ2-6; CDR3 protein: CASGLDRGYGANVLTF; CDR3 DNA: TGTGCTAGTGGTTTGGACAGGGGGTATGGGGCCAACGTCCTGACTTTC
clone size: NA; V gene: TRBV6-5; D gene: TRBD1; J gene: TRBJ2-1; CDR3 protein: CASSYWQGDNEQFF; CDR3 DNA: TGTGCCAGCAGTTATTGGCAGGGGGACAATGAGCAGTTCTTC
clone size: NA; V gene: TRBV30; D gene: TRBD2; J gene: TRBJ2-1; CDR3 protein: CAWSVLTSGSYNEQFF; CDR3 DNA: TGTGCCTGGAGTGTACTCACTAGCGGGAGTTACAATGAGCAGTTCTTC
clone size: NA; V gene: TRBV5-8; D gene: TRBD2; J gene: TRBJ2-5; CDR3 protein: CASSLPSGMVQTQYF; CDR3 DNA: TGTGCCAGCAGCTTGCCTAGCGGGATGGTCCAGACCCAGTACTTC
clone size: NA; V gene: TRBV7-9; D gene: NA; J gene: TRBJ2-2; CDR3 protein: CASSRLRDLNTGELFF; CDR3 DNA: TGTGCCAGCAGCCGCCTGCGAGATCTGAACACCGGGGAGCTGTTTTTT
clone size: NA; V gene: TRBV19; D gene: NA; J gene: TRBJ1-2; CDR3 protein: CASSILGYGYTF; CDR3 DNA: TGTGCCAGTAGTATATTGGGATATGGCTACACCTTC
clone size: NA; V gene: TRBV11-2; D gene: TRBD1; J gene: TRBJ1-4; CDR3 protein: CASSSSPDRGEGELFF; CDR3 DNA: TGTGCCAGCAGCTCTTCGCCCGACAGGGGTGAAGGGGAACTGTTTTTT
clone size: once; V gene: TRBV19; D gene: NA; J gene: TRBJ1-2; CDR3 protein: CASSIQRQARGYTF; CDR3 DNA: TGTGCCAGTAGTATCCAACGACAGGCAAGAGGCTACACCTTC
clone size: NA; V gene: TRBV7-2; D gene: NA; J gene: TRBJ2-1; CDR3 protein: CASSLGASSYNEQFF; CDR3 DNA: TGTGCCAGCAGCTTGGGCGCTAGCTCCTACAATGAGCAGTTCTTC